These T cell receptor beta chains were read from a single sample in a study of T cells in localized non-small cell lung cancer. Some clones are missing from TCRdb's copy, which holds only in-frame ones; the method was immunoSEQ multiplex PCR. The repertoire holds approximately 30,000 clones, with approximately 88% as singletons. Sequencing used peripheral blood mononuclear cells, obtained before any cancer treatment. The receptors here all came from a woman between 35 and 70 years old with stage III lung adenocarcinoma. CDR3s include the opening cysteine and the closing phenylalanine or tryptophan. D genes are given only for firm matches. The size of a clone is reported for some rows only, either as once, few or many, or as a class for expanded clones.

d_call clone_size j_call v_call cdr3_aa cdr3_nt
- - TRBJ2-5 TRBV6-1 CASSGYNVRTAQETQYF TGTGCCAGCAGTGGATATAATGTCCGGACAGCCCAAGAGACCCAGTACTTC
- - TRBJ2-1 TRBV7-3 CASSLPLGGYNEQFF TGTGCCAGCAGCTTACCTCTAGGCGGTTACAATGAGCAGTTCTTC
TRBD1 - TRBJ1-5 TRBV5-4 CASSSGGTVSNQPQHF TGTGCCAGCAGCAGCGGCGGGACAGTTAGCAACCAGCCCCAGCATTTT
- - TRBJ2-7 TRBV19 CASSMGQSLYEQYF TGTGCCAGTAGTATGGGCCAGTCCCTGTACGAGCAGTACTTC
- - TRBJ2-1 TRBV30 CAWSSSRDEQFF TGTGCCTGGAGTTCCTCTCGCGATGAGCAGTTCTTC
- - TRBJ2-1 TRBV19 CASTLAASSYNEQFF TGTGCCAGTACCTTAGCGGCGAGCTCCTACAATGAGCAGTTCTTC
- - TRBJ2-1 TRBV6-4 CASSDGDVRGEQFF TGTGCCAGCAGTGACGGGGACGTCCGTGGTGAGCAGTTCTTC
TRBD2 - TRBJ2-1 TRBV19 CASSIRLSPGAGDNEQFF TGTGCCAGTAGTATACGACTCTCTCCGGGAGCGGGGGACAATGAGCAGTTCTTC
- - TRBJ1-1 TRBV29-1 CSVQPGWNTEAFF TGCAGCGTCCAACCAGGGTGGAACACTGAAGCTTTCTTT
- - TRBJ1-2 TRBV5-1 CASSPSRANYGYTF TGCGCCAGCAGTCCCTCAAGGGCTAACTATGGCTACACCTTC
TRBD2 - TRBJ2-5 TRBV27 CASSLSKGLAFKETQYF TGTGCCAGCAGTTTATCGAAGGGACTAGCTTTTAAAGAGACCCAGTACTTC
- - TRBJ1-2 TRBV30 CAWKVPGPYGYTF TGTGCCTGGAAGGTCCCGGGGCCCTATGGCTACACCTTC
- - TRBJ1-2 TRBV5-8 CASSFGRGRGGYTF TGTGCCAGCAGCTTCGGACGGGGTAGGGGTGGCTACACCTTC
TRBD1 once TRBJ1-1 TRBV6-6 CASSRQGNTEAFF TGTGCCAGCAGTCGACAGGGGAACACTGAAGCTTTCTTT
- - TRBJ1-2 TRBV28 CASSFSKDNYGYTF TGTGCCAGCAGTTTTTCTAAGGATAACTATGGCTACACCTTC
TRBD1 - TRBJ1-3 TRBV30 CAWKTGGSGNTIYF TGTGCCTGGAAGACAGGGGGCTCTGGAAACACCATATATTTT
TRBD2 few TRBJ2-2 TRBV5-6 CASSLGLAGGTGELFF TGTGCCAGCAGCCTAGGACTAGCGGGAGGCACCGGGGAGCTGTTTTTT
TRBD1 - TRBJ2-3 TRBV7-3 CASSRGQATDTQYF TGTGCCAGCAGCCGGGGACAGGCCACAGATACGCAGTATTTT
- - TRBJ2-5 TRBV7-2 CASSSPGLSGETQYF TGTGCCAGCAGCTCCCCGGGACTCAGCGGAGAGACCCAGTACTTC
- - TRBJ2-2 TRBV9 CASQLGSNTGELFF TGTGCCAGTCAGTTAGGGTCGAACACCGGGGAGCTGTTTTTT
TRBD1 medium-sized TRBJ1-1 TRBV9 CASSLRQGETEAFF TGTGCCAGCAGCCTAAGACAGGGAGAGACTGAAGCTTTCTTT
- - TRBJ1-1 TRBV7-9 CASGQYGNTEAFF TGTGCCAGCGGCCAATATGGGAACACTGAAGCTTTCTTT
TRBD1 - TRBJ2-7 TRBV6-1 CASSEADRDYEQYF TGTGCCAGCAGTGAAGCGGACAGGGACTACGAGCAGTACTTC